A selection of T cell receptor beta chains follows, all from one sample in a study of Tregs in tolerant kidney transplant recipients. The data were produced by immunoSEQ multiplex PCR, yet TCRdb's version contains in-frame clones alone and is incomplete. This table holds around 78,000 clones, approximately 90% found once. The source material was Tregs from blood, sampled before the transplant. These receptors were taken from a human donor who received a combined kidney and bone marrow transplant. Each CDR3 is given with its conserved first and last residue. Fields, in order: D gene, V gene, clone size, J gene, CDR3 protein, CDR3 DNA. D genes are given only for firm matches. Only part of the rows carry a size: once, few, many, or a class if the clone is expanded.

NA	TRBV4-2	NA	TRBJ2-7	CASSPHGGGPGSYEQYF	TGTGCCAGCAGCCCCCACGGGGGCGGCCCTGGGAGTTACGAGCAGTACTTC
TRBD1	TRBV6-5	NA	TRBJ1-2	CASSQGAGYGYTF	TGTGCCAGTTCACAGGGGGCTGGCTATGGCTACACCTTC
NA	TRBV2	once	TRBJ2-1	CASKEQGGKQFF	TGTGCCAGCAAAGAACAGGGGGGGAAGCAGTTCTTC
TRBD1	TRBV9	NA	TRBJ1-5	CASSPRQGDQPQHF	TGTGCCAGCAGCCCCCGACAGGGGGATCAGCCCCAGCATTTT
NA	TRBV28	NA	TRBJ2-1	CASSLPVLNEQFF	TGTGCCAGCAGTTTACCGGTTCTCAATGAGCAGTTCTTC
TRBD1	TRBV30	few	TRBJ1-2	CAWSGQGYGYTF	TGTGCCTGGAGTGGACAGGGCTATGGCTACACCTTC
TRBD1	TRBV18	NA	TRBJ1-2	CASSPGDREYGYTF	TGTGCCAGCTCACCCGGGGACAGGGAATATGGCTACACCTTC
NA	TRBV18	once	TRBJ2-1	CASSPLSREGEQFF	TGTGCCAGCTCACCACTTTCCAGAGAGGGTGAGCAGTTCTTC
TRBD2	TRBV5-1	NA	TRBJ2-7	CASSGQLAGSSYEQYF	TGCGCCAGCAGCGGCCAACTAGCGGGGAGCTCCTACGAGCAGTACTTC
NA	TRBV7-8	NA	TRBJ1-5	CASSLGAVYSNQPQHF	TGTGCCAGCAGCTTAGGGGCAGTCTATAGCAATCAGCCCCAGCATTTT
NA	TRBV28	NA	TRBJ1-2	CASTVGSYGYTF	TGTGCCAGCACCGTAGGGAGCTATGGCTACACCTTC
NA	TRBV9	NA	TRBJ1-2	CASSVALSRVDGYTF	TGTGCCAGCAGCGTAGCCCTTTCCAGGGTTGATGGCTACACCTTC
NA	TRBV27	once	TRBJ2-2	CASTTGSHTGELFF	TGTGCCAGCACCACAGGGAGCCACACCGGGGAGCTGTTTTTT
NA	TRBV2	NA	TRBJ2-7	CASSPNTYEQYF	TGTGCCAGCAGCCCGAACACCTACGAGCAGTACTTC
NA	TRBV27	NA	TRBJ2-7	CASSSPTFSSYEQYF	TGTGCCAGCAGTTCCCCGACGTTTAGCAGCTACGAGCAGTACTTC
NA	TRBV5-6	NA	TRBJ1-4	CASSRIGPTNEKLFF	TGTGCCAGCAGCCGTATCGGCCCAACTAATGAAAAACTGTTTTTT
NA	TRBV19	NA	TRBJ2-1	CASSIARTSYNEQFF	TGTGCCAGTAGTATAGCGAGGACCTCCTACAATGAGCAGTTCTTC
NA	TRBV6-1	NA	TRBJ2-1	CASSETGLPLSQFF	TGTGCCAGCAGTGAAACAGGACTACCCCTATCCCAGTTCTTC
TRBD1	TRBV6-5	once	TRBJ2-1	CASRKDRAIYNEQFF	TGTGCCAGCAGAAAAGACAGGGCCATCTACAATGAGCAGTTCTTC
NA	TRBV23-1	NA	TRBJ2-7	CASSHKPQNRDAGRTYEQYF	TGCGCCAGCAGCCACAAACCACAGAACAGGGACGCGGGGCGTACCTACGAGCAGTACTTC
TRBD2	TRBV6-6	NA	TRBJ2-1	CASSSTSGRENEQFF	TGTGCCAGCAGTTCGACTAGCGGGAGGGAGAATGAGCAGTTCTTC
NA	TRBV12-5	NA	TRBJ2-5	CASGLVGGGQETQYF	TGTGCTAGTGGTTTGGTAGGGGGGGGCCAAGAGACCCAGTACTTC
NA	TRBV7-3	NA	TRBJ2-7	CASSLGGQAYEQYF	TGTGCCAGCAGCTTAGGAGGGCAGGCCTACGAGCAGTACTTC
NA	TRBV7-9	NA	TRBJ1-1	CASSLMALEAFF	TGTGCCAGCAGCTTAATGGCACTTGAAGCTTTCTTT
NA	TRBV29-1	few	TRBJ2-6	CSASGQGFGAGANVLTF	TGCAGTGCATCCGGGCAGGGGTTTGGGGCTGGGGCCAACGTCCTGACTTTC
TRBD2	TRBV23-1	NA	TRBJ2-5	CASMTPGLAQETQYF	TGCGCCAGCATGACTCCGGGACTAGCACAGGAGACCCAGTACTTC
TRBD2	TRBV9	NA	TRBJ2-3	CASSEPHPSGLVKTSTDTQYF	TGTGCCAGCAGCGAGCCCCACCCTTCGGGACTAGTAAAAACTAGCACAGATACGCAGTATTTT
NA	TRBV7-2	NA	TRBJ1-1	CASSSGSPEAFF	TGTGCCAGCAGCTCAGGTTCCCCTGAAGCTTTCTTT
NA	TRBV9	NA	TRBJ2-7	CASSVAEGPYEQYF	TGTGCCAGCAGCGTAGCGGAGGGGCCCTACGAGCAGTACTTC
NA	TRBV9	NA	TRBJ2-7	CASIPGPHYEQYF	TGTGCCAGCATACCGGGGCCCCACTACGAGCAGTACTTC
NA	TRBV7-2	NA	TRBJ2-2	CASSFAPLGGELFF	TGTGCCAGCAGCTTTGCCCCACTAGGAGGGGAGCTGTTTTTT
NA	TRBV5-8	few	TRBJ1-5	CASSLVGTGQPQHF	TGTGCCAGCAGCTTGGTGGGGACGGGTCAGCCCCAGCATTTT
TRBD2	TRBV4-3	NA	TRBJ2-1	CASSQRLAGGHEQFF	TGCGCCAGCAGCCAGCGACTAGCGGGAGGGCATGAGCAGTTCTTC
TRBD1	TRBV5-6	few	TRBJ1-2	CASSLGDRAYGYTF	TGTGCCAGCAGCTTGGGGGACAGGGCTTATGGCTACACCTTC
NA	TRBV4-2	NA	TRBJ1-5	CASSQTSGGRNQPQHF	TGTGCCAGCAGCCAAACATCGGGGGGACGCAATCAGCCCCAGCATTTT
NA	TRBV28	NA	TRBJ1-2	CASSLESGSNYGYTF	TGTGCCAGCAGTTTAGAGAGTGGGTCTAACTATGGCTACACCTTC
TRBD1	TRBV11-2	NA	TRBJ2-7	CASSSDRGHEQYF	TGTGCCAGCAGCTCGGACAGGGGCCACGAGCAGTACTTC